This TCR beta chain was sequenced in a study of T-cell reconstitution after alpha-beta-depleted transplantation in children. This CDR3 region has 16 residues. With 2 bases removed from V and 1 base from J, the gap between germline ends came to 14 bases. The germline CDR1 and CDR2 sequences are SGHVS and FQNEAQ. TCRbeta library construction was performed incorporating unique molecular identifiers. TCRdb fed the PCR reads into MiXCR, producing one record per CDR3 protein. Of fewer than 250,000 distinct CDR3 sequences listed, approximately 15% are singletons. The chain carries TRBV7-8 and TRBJ1-1, with D possibly being TRBD1 (6 bases). Sequences were derived from PBMCs, mostly from graft donor cells, sampled 360 days after TCRalphabeta/CD19-depleted stem cell transplant. The sequence derives from a male patient under 10 years old who had a stem cell transplant for acute lymphoblastic leukemia, so the T cells may come from the graft donor. The CDR3 region has the DNA TGTGCCAGCAGCTTAAAGGGGGGGGACACGAACACTGAAGCTTTCTTT. It codes for CASSLKGGDTNTEAFF.